These T cell receptor beta chains were read from a single sample in a study of blood T cell repertoires in COVID-19. Clones were read by immunoSEQ multiplex PCR, and TCRdb kept only the in-frame ones, dropping some. The data contain fewer than 100,000 clones, 70% to 90% of them singletons. Material for sequencing was peripheral blood. These receptors originate from a human donor with acute or convalescent COVID-19. The donor label of this sample is uncertain. The CDR3 runs from the conserved cysteine through the conserved F or W. Each record gives: J gene, V gene, clone size, D gene, CDR3 DNA, CDR3 protein. The D gene is left open where the match is weak. Where a row states a size, it is once, few, many or the class of an expanded clone; other rows omit it.

j_call: TRBJ1-6
v_call: TRBV11-3
clone_size: few
d_call: TRBD1
cdr3_nt: TGTGCCAGCAGCTCCGGGACAGGGGGCTCTTCACCCCTCCACTTT
cdr3_aa: CASSSGTGGSSPLHF

j_call: TRBJ1-2
v_call: TRBV6-4
clone_size: .
d_call: .
cdr3_nt: TGTGCCAGCAGCAACCAAAATGAGGGCTACACCTTC
cdr3_aa: CASSNQNEGYTF

j_call: TRBJ2-1
v_call: TRBV5-1
clone_size: .
d_call: TRBD2
cdr3_nt: TGCGCCAGCAGCCGGCGGGGGTCTGGGAGAAATATCAATGAGCAGTTCTTC
cdr3_aa: CASSRRGSGRNINEQFF

j_call: TRBJ1-5
v_call: TRBV6-5
clone_size: .
d_call: .
cdr3_nt: TGTGCCAGCTTATTAAATAGCAATCAGCCCCAGCATTTT
cdr3_aa: CASLLNSNQPQHF

j_call: TRBJ2-7
v_call: TRBV19
clone_size: .
d_call: TRBD1
cdr3_nt: TGTGCCAGTAGTCTCCTCGGGACAGTTTACGAGCAGTACTTC
cdr3_aa: CASSLLGTVYEQYF

j_call: TRBJ1-4
v_call: TRBV5-6
clone_size: .
d_call: .
cdr3_nt: TGTGCCAGCAGCTTGGAGGGGGACGGGAATGAAAAACTGTTTTTT
cdr3_aa: CASSLEGDGNEKLFF

j_call: TRBJ1-4
v_call: TRBV5-1
clone_size: .
d_call: .
cdr3_nt: TGCGCCAGCAGCTTGAACAGCCCCCGTGGGAATGAAAAACTGTTTTTT
cdr3_aa: CASSLNSPRGNEKLFF

j_call: TRBJ2-7
v_call: TRBV24-1
clone_size: .
d_call: TRBD1
cdr3_nt: TGTGCCACCAGTGATTATGGGGACAGGGGAGGCGAGCAGTACTTC
cdr3_aa: CATSDYGDRGGEQYF

j_call: TRBJ1-3
v_call: TRBV10-3
clone_size: .
d_call: .
cdr3_nt: TGTGCCATTCAGACAGCTGGAAACACCATATATTTT
cdr3_aa: CAIQTAGNTIYF

j_call: TRBJ1-2
v_call: TRBV21-1
clone_size: .
d_call: .
cdr3_nt: TGTGCCAGCAGCATCAGAGGCTATGGCTACACCTTC
cdr3_aa: CASSIRGYGYTF

j_call: TRBJ2-3
v_call: TRBV5-5
clone_size: .
d_call: .
cdr3_nt: TGTGCCAGCAGCTTGAGAAACGGAGATACGCAGTATTTT
cdr3_aa: CASSLRNGDTQYF